The 19 T cell receptor beta chains below come from one sample, sequenced in a study of PD-L1 blockade in urothelial cancer. Time point specified: peripheral blood 6 weeks after treatment start. This table comes from immunoSEQ multiplex PCR, and its TCRdb copy is limited to in-frame clones, with some not included. The top ten clones hold about 2.4% of a sample with 100,000 to 150,000 clones, roughly 88% of them seen once. The specimen comprised PBMCs, sampled around atezolizumab (anti-PD-L1) treatment. Receptor source: a man aged 50-59 years with urothelial cancer.

CDR3 coding DNA: TGTGCCACCAGCGTAGACAGCAACTACGAGCAGTACTTC. Translation gives CATSVDSNYEQYF. This chain links TRBV15 with TRBJ2-7, with D possibly matching TRBD1 (5 bases). Trimming took off 5 bases at V and 3 bases at J, with 11 bases between the two ends. The germline V gene has CDR1 LNHNV and CDR2 YYDKDF (reference sequence). This CDR3 is built from 13 residues.

This clone has only a few counts. This chain connects TRBV2 to TRBJ1-3, with D possibly TRBD1 on 6 matching bases. The CDR3 loop spans 14 amino acids. Trimming took 8 bases from V and 2 from J, leaving 13 bases between them. Germline-derived CDR1 and CDR2 are SNHLY and FYNNEI. The CDR3 region has the DNA TGTGCCAGCGGTACAGGGAACGCTGGAAACACCATATATTTT. Its protein is CASGTGNAGNTIYF. Together with reference TRBV2 and TRBJ1-3, the CDR3 gives the full variable domain: EPEVTQTPSHQVTQMGQEVILRCVPISNHLYFYWYRQILGQKVEFLVSFYNNEISEKSEIFDDQFSVERPDGSNFTLKIRSTKLEDSAMYFCASGTGNAGNTIYFGEGSWLTVV.

The chain employs TRBV11-2 and TRBJ1-4; D ambiguous. The ends were cut back, 4 bases at V and 5 bases at J, with 11 bases in the middle. This CDR3 is built from 14 residues. From germline, CDR1 is SGHAT and CDR2 FQNNGV. The CDR3 reads CASSSGGPNEKLFF. CDR3 nucleotide sequence: TGTGCCAGCAGCTCCGGAGGTCCGAATGAAAAACTGTTTTTT.

The rearrangement uses TRBV28 and TRBJ1-3, with D unresolved. CDR1 is MDHEN and CDR2 is SYDVKM in the germline V gene. The CDR3 is made up of 15 amino acids. The V and J ends lost 7 bases and 7 bases respectively, with 20 bases between them. The DNA of the CDR3 is TGTGCCAGCACCCTCCCGCGAGTATCGGGGAACACCATATATTTT. It specifies CASTLPRVSGNTIYF.

V is TRBV4-1 and J is TRBJ1-5; TRBD1 aligns across 7 bases. V shed 2 bases, J shed 2 bases, and the junction held 9 bases outside the gene matches. Germline V gene sequence: CDR1 MGHRA, CDR2 YSYEKL. The CDR3 has 17 amino acids. The CDR3 loop is CASSQQLGTERNQPQHF. CDR3 sequence (DNA): TGCGCCAGCAGCCAACAATTAGGGACAGAACGCAATCAGCCCCAGCATTTT.

This chain uses TRBV5-1 with TRBJ2-5, with D perhaps matching TRBD1 (6 bases). V was cut by 4 bases and J by 4 bases, with 17 bases left in between. Germline assignment: CDR1 SGHRS and CDR2 YFSETQ. CDR3 length equals 15 residues. The CDR3 DNA follows: TGCGCCAGCAGCGCAATAACAGGGCCCCTAGAGACCCAGTACTTC. Its protein is CASSAITGPLETQYF. The entire variable domain, with the rest obtained from reference TRBV5-1 and TRBJ2-5, is as follows: KAGVTQTPRYLIKTRGQQVTLSCSPISGHRSVSWYQQTPGQGLQFLFEYFSETQRNKGNFPGRFSGRQFSNSRSEMNVSTLELGDSALYLCASSAITGPLETQYFGPGTRLLVL.

The V call is TRBV7-2, the J call TRBJ2-5, with 11 nucleotides matching TRBD1. Germline values: CDR1 SGHTA, CDR2 FQGNSA. The CDR3 runs to 16 residues. J lost 5 bases, V lost 5 bases, and 10 bases had no gene match. CDR3 nucleotides: TGTGCCAGCAGCCTCTCCGGGACAGGGGGATTCGAGACCCAGTACTTC. Protein product: CASSLSGTGGFETQYF.

This clone is a singleton in its sample. The J gene is TRBJ1-1, the V gene TRBV2; 7 positions match TRBD1. The V and J ends lost 7 bases and 0 bases, in that order; junction bases with no gene match: 8. CDR1 is SNHLY, CDR2 FYNNEI, per germline. This CDR3 region has 15 residues. The CDR3 loop reads CASIPSTGVNTEAFF. DNA of the CDR3: TGTGCCAGCATCCCCTCAACAGGGGTGAACACTGAAGCTTTCTTT.

This clone was observed a handful of times. The chain couples TRBV9 to TRBJ2-1; 7 positions agree with TRBD2. The V and J ends lost 4 bases and 6 bases, in that order; junction bases with no gene match: 7. Germline V gene data show CDR1 as SGDLS and CDR2 as YYNGEE. The CDR3 is made up of 14 amino acids. In DNA form, the CDR3 reads TGTGCCAGCAGCCCGGCGGGGAGGGGCAATGAGCAGTTCTTC. Translation gives CASSPAGRGNEQFF.

J is TRBJ1-6 and V is TRBV4-1; tentative D call: TRBD1 (6 bases). V shed 0 bases and J shed 7 bases, with 13 bases lying between them. Germline V gene data show CDR1 as MGHRA and CDR2 as YSYEKL. The CDR3 runs 16 residues. The CDR3 DNA follows: TGCGCCAGCAGCCAAGATCAAGTCAGGGGAAATTCACCCCTCCACTTT. Residues: CASSQDQVRGNSPLHF.

The gene calls are TRBV25-1 and TRBJ2-2; 8 nucleotides line up with TRBD1. This CDR3 spans 15 amino acids. Losses at the gene ends were 4 bases for V and 4 bases for J; bases not matched to a gene: 5. Germline V CDR1 and CDR2: MGHDK, SYGVNS. The CDR3 protein is CASSVPTGGTGELFF. The CDR3 bases are TGTGCCAGCAGTGTCCCAACAGGGGGCACCGGGGAGCTGTTTTTT.

The chain employs TRBV4-1 and TRBJ2-7; 10 bases are a match to TRBD2. Germline CDR1 is MGHRA and CDR2 is YSYEKL. There are 16 residues in the CDR3. Unmatched junction bases numbered 5, after V lost 0 bases and J lost 3 bases. The CDR3 sequence: CASSQDWTSGYYEQYF. The CDR3 nucleotides read TGCGCCAGCAGCCAAGACTGGACTAGCGGTTACTACGAGCAGTACTTC.

The rearrangement joins TRBV5-4 to TRBJ1-1; 7 bases map to TRBD1. The germline gives CDR1 SGHNT, CDR2 YYREEE (reference sequence). Germline trimming cut 4 bases from V and 1 base from J; bases unmatched to any gene: 13. The CDR3 length is 17 residues. CDR3 sequence (DNA): TGTGCCAGCAGCCTCAAAAGGACAGGCAAAACGAACACTGAAGCTTTCTTT. This sequence encodes CASSLKRTGKTNTEAFF.

This rearrangement joins TRBV4-1 to TRBJ2-3, with TRBD2 identical over 9 bases. Losses at the gene ends were 0 bases for V and 6 bases for J; bases not matched to a gene: 16. CDR1 and CDR2 (germline): MGHRA, YSYEKL. The CDR3 sequence is 19 residues long. CDR3 residues: CASSQEGGGRALRSDTQYF. CDR3 nucleotide sequence: TGCGCCAGCAGCCAAGAAGGGGGCGGGAGGGCCCTAAGGTCGGATACGCAGTATTTT.

The DNA of the CDR3 is TGTGCCAGCAGCCAAGATCGTACGGGACAGGGATACGAGCAGTACTTC. As protein: CASSQDRTGQGYEQYF. The V and J genes are TRBV14 and TRBJ2-7, with TRBD1 matching over 9 bases. Looked up from germline, CDR1 is SGHDN and CDR2 is FVKESK. With 0 bases clipped from V and 4 bases from J, the junction kept 7 bases outside the gene matches. The CDR3 has 16 amino acids.

This clone was observed once. The chain couples TRBV16 to TRBJ2-1; a possible D gene is TRBD2 (5 bases). Germline V gene sequence: CDR1 KGHSY, CDR2 FQNENV. This CDR3 region has 14 residues. The V end was cut by 4 bases, the J end by 9 bases, with 16 bases between. In DNA form, the CDR3 reads TGTGCCAGCAGCCCCCCGCCGCGGGCCCCTGAGCAGTTCTTC. Translated: CASSPPPRAPEQFF. The variable domain in full, completed from reference TRBV16 and TRBJ2-1, reads GEEVAQTPKHLVRGEGQKAKLYCAPIKGHSYVFWYQQVLKNEFKFLISFQNENVFDETGMPKERFSAKCLPNSPCSLEIQATKLEDSAVYFCASSPPPRAPEQFFGPGTRLTVL.

The chain employs TRBV5-1 and TRBJ2-7; TRBD2 matches at 9 bases. The CDR3 spans 17 residues. J lost 8 bases, V lost 0 bases, and 15 bases had no gene match. Germline V gene lookup returns CDR1 SGHRS and CDR2 YFSETQ. The CDR3 region is CASSLGDAGGNLRKQYF. The CDR3 bases are TGCGCCAGCAGCTTGGGTGATGCGGGAGGGAACTTACGGAAGCAGTACTTC.

This sequence joins TRBV4-1 and TRBJ2-3, with TRBD1 as a possible D gene (5 bases). The V and J ends lost 1 base and 0 bases respectively, with 5 bases between them. CDR1 is MGHRA and CDR2 is YSYEKL in the germline V gene. CDR3 length equals 14 residues. In nucleotides, the CDR3 is TGCGCCAGCAGCCAAGGACAGAGCACAGATACGCAGTATTTT. Translation gives CASSQGQSTDTQYF.

The chain recombines TRBV5-4 with TRBJ1-2; 9 bases map to TRBD1. The J segment lost 0 bases and the V segment lost 9 bases, leaving 3 bases of the junction unmatched. The germline V gene has CDR1 SGHNT and CDR2 YYREEE (reference sequence). This CDR3 spans 13 amino acids. CDR3 sequence (DNA): TGTGCCATTCGGGACAGGGCTAACTATGGCTACACCTTC. Its translation: CAIRDRANYGYTF.